This is a list of T cell receptor beta chains from one sample in a study of PD-L1 blockade in urothelial cancer. TCRdb's copy holds only in-frame clones and misses some; the assay was immunoSEQ multiplex PCR. The table lists some 120,000 clones, 65% to 85% of them singletons. The sequences come from PBMCs, collected around atezolizumab (anti-PD-L1) treatment. Source of these receptors: a man in his fifties with urothelial cancer. Both conserved end residues are part of each CDR3. A D gene is named only where the DNA matches it firmly. Size tells how often a clone was seen (once, few, many) or the class of an expanded clone, and some rows leave it out.

>TRBV15|.|TRBJ2-1|.
CATSISQRYNEQFF
TGTGCCACCAGCATCTCCCAGCGGTACAATGAGCAGTTCTTC
>TRBV28|.|TRBJ1-4|TRBD1
CASSSPYRGLFF
TGTGCCAGCAGTTCCCCCTACAGGGGACTGTTTTTT
>TRBV12-2|.|TRBJ1-6|.
CASRLGGVWGRSPLHF
TGTGCAAGTCGCTTAGGGGGGGTTTGGGGCCGGTCACCCCTCCACTTT
>TRBV11-3|.|TRBJ2-5|TRBD2
CASSWGTSGRVETQYF
TGTGCCAGCAGCTGGGGGACTAGCGGGAGAGTAGAGACCCAGTACTTC
>TRBV7-9|.|TRBJ2-1|.
CASSLAREQFF
TGTGCCAGCAGCTTAGCGCGTGAGCAGTTCTTC
>TRBV7-3|.|TRBJ2-1|.
CASSLSSYNEQFF
TGTGCCAGCAGCCTGAGCTCCTACAATGAGCAGTTCTTC
>TRBV15|.|TRBJ2-2|.
CATSRRSGRIIESGELFF
TGTGCCACCAGCAGACGCAGCGGGCGCATCATCGAATCCGGGGAGCTGTTTTTT
>TRBV5-1|.|TRBJ2-1|.
CASSAGAVYNEQFF
TGCGCCAGCAGCGCCGGTGCGGTCTACAATGAGCAGTTCTTC
>TRBV6-1|.|TRBJ1-6|TRBD1
CASSEGSRGPNSPLHF
TGTGCCAGCAGTGAAGGGTCCAGGGGGCCTAATTCACCCCTCCACTTT
>TRBV6-1|.|TRBJ1-5|.
CASSDSVQPQHF
TGTGCCAGCAGTGACAGTGTACAGCCCCAGCATTTT
>TRBV28|.|TRBJ2-2|.
CASSSMTVNTGELFF
TGTGCCAGCAGTTCAATGACAGTGAACACCGGGGAGCTGTTTTTT
>TRBV7-3|once|TRBJ2-7|.
CASSLREWVYEQYF
TGTGCCAGCAGCTTAAGGGAGTGGGTCTACGAGCAGTACTTC
>TRBV11-2|.|TRBJ2-7|TRBD2
CASSLEGTTLYEQYF
TGTGCCAGCAGCTTAGAGGGGACTACACTCTACGAGCAGTACTTC
>TRBV11-2|.|TRBJ2-1|TRBD2
CASSSRSGSSGENEQFF
TGTGCCAGCAGCAGCCGTAGCGGGAGTTCGGGAGAGAATGAGCAGTTCTTC
>TRBV19|few|TRBJ1-1|.
CASREIGGRNTEAFF
TGTGCCAGTAGAGAAATTGGGGGCAGGAACACTGAAGCTTTCTTT
>TRBV30|once|TRBJ2-5|TRBD1
CAWSDRAETQYF
TGTGCCTGGTCGGACAGGGCAGAGACCCAGTACTTC
>TRBV5-8|.|TRBJ1-1|TRBD1
CASTPRLGTGPTEAFF
TGTGCCAGCACCCCGCGTTTGGGGACAGGGCCCACTGAAGCTTTCTTT
>TRBV9|once|TRBJ1-1|.
CASSVRGANTEAFF
TGTGCCAGCAGCGTACGGGGAGCCAACACTGAAGCTTTCTTT
>TRBV18|.|TRBJ2-3|.
CASSPATGSTDTQYF
TGTGCCAGCTCGCCAGCTACCGGGAGCACAGATACGCAGTATTTT
>TRBV6-6|.|TRBJ2-1|TRBD2
CASSYLGLAGDEQFF
TGTGCCAGCAGTTACCTAGGACTAGCGGGAGATGAGCAGTTCTTC
>TRBV5-1|.|TRBJ1-2|.
CASSLVGGGPYGYTF
TGCGCCAGCAGCTTGGTGGGAGGGGGGCCTTATGGCTACACCTTC
>TRBV2|.|TRBJ2-5|.
CASLGGSETQYF
TGTGCCAGCTTGGGGGGTAGTGAGACCCAGTACTTC
>TRBV6-6|.|TRBJ2-2|.
CASSPRVQNTGELFF
TGTGCCAGCAGCCCCCGGGTACAGAACACCGGGGAGCTGTTTTTT
>TRBV21-1|few|TRBJ2-7|.
CASSKGVTGWNEQYF
TGTGCCAGCAGCAAAGGGGTGACGGGTTGGAACGAGCAGTACTTC
>TRBV6-5|.|TRBJ2-5|TRBD2
CASRPHLAGAETQYF
TGTGCCAGCAGACCTCACCTAGCGGGAGCTGAGACCCAGTACTTC
>TRBV5-6|.|TRBJ1-2|.
CASSLPDGLGYTF
TGTGCCAGCAGCTTACCGGACGGACTCGGCTACACCTTC
>TRBV5-1|.|TRBJ2-1|TRBD2
CASSQRLAGGYNEQFF
TGCGCCAGCAGCCAGAGACTAGCGGGAGGTTACAATGAGCAGTTCTTC
>TRBV5-6|.|TRBJ1-2|.
CASSLWGDGYTF
TGTGCCAGCAGCCTATGGGGGGATGGCTACACCTTC
>TRBV7-3|.|TRBJ2-3|.
CASSLFPAGDTQYF
TGTGCCAGCAGCTTATTTCCGGCGGGAGATACGCAGTATTTT
>TRBV27|.|TRBJ2-3|TRBD1
CASSFRGTGAQYF
TGTGCCAGCAGTTTCCGAGGGACAGGGGCGCAGTATTTT
>TRBV23-1|.|TRBJ1-1|.
CASSQSRTDMNTEAFF
TGCGCCAGCAGTCAATCTCGGACAGACATGAACACTGAAGCTTTCTTT
>TRBV18|.|TRBJ2-3|TRBD2
CASSPSGMSTDTQYF
TGTGCCAGCTCCCCGAGCGGGATGAGCACAGATACGCAGTATTTT
>TRBV11-3|.|TRBJ2-5|.
CASSLGQDQETQYF
TGTGCCAGCAGCTTAGGCCAGGACCAAGAGACCCAGTACTTC
>TRBV6-1|few|TRBJ1-2|TRBD1
CASSEGTGLYGYTF
TGTGCCAGCAGTGAGGGGACAGGCCTCTATGGCTACACCTTC
>TRBV9|few|TRBJ1-3|.
CASSPQGNGNTIYF
TGTGCCAGCAGCCCACAGGGTAATGGAAACACCATATATTTT
>TRBV5-1|few|TRBJ1-2|.
CASSLEGVEYGYTF
TGCGCCAGCAGCTTGGAGGGGGTAGAATATGGCTACACCTTC
>TRBV7-9|.|TRBJ2-2|TRBD2
CASSPLAGWTGELFF
TGTGCCAGCAGCCCTCTAGCGGGATGGACCGGGGAGCTGTTTTTT
>TRBV5-1|.|TRBJ1-2|.
CASSLDSGAYGYTF
TGCGCCAGCAGCTTGGATTCAGGGGCCTATGGCTACACCTTC
>TRBV7-2|once|TRBJ1-6|.
CASSLEGRGRAGSPLHF
TGTGCCAGCAGCTTAGAGGGCCGCGGGAGGGCGGGTTCACCCCTCCACTTT
>TRBV20-1|.|TRBJ2-5|.
CSAGMETQYF
TGCAGTGCTGGCATGGAGACCCAGTACTTC
>TRBV2|.|TRBJ2-1|TRBD1
CASSGDRVGYNEQFF
TGTGCCAGCAGTGGGGACAGGGTGGGCTACAATGAGCAGTTCTTC
>TRBV27|.|TRBJ2-2|TRBD2
CASSRAGGTGELFF
TGTGCCAGCAGTCGAGCGGGAGGGACCGGGGAGCTGTTTTTT
>TRBV5-4|.|TRBJ2-4|.
CASSSRQLAKNIQYF
TGTGCCAGCAGCTCCCGACAGTTAGCCAAAAACATTCAGTACTTC
>TRBV9|.|TRBJ2-1|.
CASSVGGAFLYNEQFF
TGTGCCAGCAGCGTTGGGGGGGCCTTCCTTTACAATGAGCAGTTCTTC